The entry that follows covers one T cell receptor beta chain sequence. The target antigen is unknown. Its ends do not fully match the called genes, so a read error is possible. Time point defined: newly diagnosed, previously untreated cHL patient sample. Starting with thawed PBMCs, CD4+ T cells were purified by magnetic negative selection. Comparison came from newly diagnosed, untreated classical Hodgkin lymphoma PBMCs. This CDR3 is built from 10 residues. The V gene's germline CDR1 is MNHEY and CDR2 SVGAGI. The record originates from a study of PD-1 blockade in classical Hodgkin lymphoma. Notes on the study in general: Healthy donors reportedly exceeded newly diagnosed patients in baseline TCR diversity. No one has yet defined what causes the repertoire differences, which may be disease activity or prior therapy.

Some clones are missing from TCRdb's copy, which holds only in-frame ones; the method was immunoSEQ multiplex PCR. The sample lists tens of thousands of clones; 89% were seen once. This TCR was recovered from a human donor with classical Hodgkin lymphoma. Sequenced sample: CD4+ T cells from blood. The rearrangement joins TRBV6-5 to TRBJ2-7; D not certain. CDR3 coding DNA: TGCCTGGAAGGAGCCTACGAGCAGTACTTC. This encodes CLEGAYEQYF.